These T cell receptor beta chains were read from a single sample in a study of patients and donors after allogeneic stem cell transplantation. One entry per CDR3 protein results from TCRdb running MiXCR on the RT-PCR reads. The table records approximately 200,000 distinct CDR3 sequences, roughly an eighth of them present only once. Material: blood, either unsorted or a sorted T cell fraction (not recorded which). Source of these receptors: a human donor who was either an allogeneic HSCT recipient or a stem cell or donor lymphocyte infusion donor (not recorded which). It is not recorded whose cells these are; they may come from a transplant donor. CDR3s include the opening cysteine and the closing phenylalanine or tryptophan. A D gene is named only where the DNA matches it firmly. A clone size is listed for some rows: how often the clone was seen (once, few, many), or a class if it is expanded.

j_call,d_call,clone_size,v_call,cdr3_nt,cdr3_aa
TRBJ2-3,NA,NA,TRBV19,TGTGCCAGTAGTACCTCGACAGGAACAGATACGCAGTATTTT,CASSTSTGTDTQYF
TRBJ1-1,TRBD1,many,TRBV5-1,TGCGCCAGCAGCTTGGCCGGGACAGGGAACACTGAAGCTTTCTTT,CASSLAGTGNTEAFF
TRBJ1-5,NA,NA,TRBV6-5,TGTGCCAGCAGTTTCTCCCCGCTCAGGGGCAATCAGCCCCAGCATTTT,CASSFSPLRGNQPQHF
TRBJ1-1,NA,NA,TRBV12-3/TRBV12-4,TGTGCCAGCAGGCCCCCCGGGGGGGGAATGACTGAAGCTTTCTTT,CASRPPGGGMTEAFF
TRBJ2-1,NA,few,TRBV7-3,TGTGCCAGCAGCTCTAACCGGGACTATGAGCAGTTCTTC,CASSSNRDYEQFF
TRBJ1-1,TRBD1,NA,TRBV4-1,TGCGCCAGCAGCCAAGGGGACAGGGGAGCTTTCTTT,CASSQGDRGAFF
TRBJ2-7,TRBD2,many,TRBV20-1,TGCAGTGTCGCAGCCCCTAGCGGGGGGGCGAACGAGCAGTACTTC,CSVAAPSGGANEQYF
TRBJ2-7,NA,NA,TRBV5-1,TGCGCCAGCAGCTTGTATACGTCCTACGAGCAGTACTTC,CASSLYTSYEQYF
TRBJ2-5,TRBD2,NA,TRBV12-3/TRBV12-4,TGTGCCAGCAGTTTAGGGAGTTCTAGCGGGGTGGAGACCCAGTACTTC,CASSLGSSSGVETQYF
TRBJ1-2,NA,few,TRBV7-3,TGTGCCAGCAGCTTACACTCAGGGGATGGCTACACCTTC,CASSLHSGDGYTF
TRBJ2-7,NA,NA,TRBV20-1,TGCAGTGCTACAGGGAGTATGTACTACGAGCAGTACTTC,CSATGSMYYEQYF
TRBJ2-1,NA,many,TRBV9,TGTGCCAGCAGCGTCCTGGGGAACTCCTACAATGAGCAGTTCTTC,CASSVLGNSYNEQFF
TRBJ1-6,NA,NA,TRBV11-1,TGTGCCAGCAGCTTAATACAGGGTTCTAATTCACCCCTCCACTTT,CASSLIQGSNSPLHF
TRBJ1-4,NA,few,TRBV19,TGTGCCAGTAACTTGAGCATTGTGGACGAAAAACTGTTTTTT,CASNLSIVDEKLFF
TRBJ1-2,NA,few,TRBV29-1,TGCAGCGTTGAGAGTCTACGAGCTGAGGGCTACACCTTC,CSVESLRAEGYTF
TRBJ2-3,TRBD2,many,TRBV18,TGTGCCAGCTCACCATACCGGGCCAGCGGGGGCACAGATACGCAGTATTTT,CASSPYRASGGTDTQYF
TRBJ1-1,TRBD1,few,TRBV15,TGTGCCACCAGCATTTGGACAGGGGGGGCCGTAGCTTTCTTT,CATSIWTGGAVAFF
TRBJ2-1,TRBD1,many,TRBV18,TGTGCCAGCTCACCAGACCCGGGACAGGGAAAGATCTACAATGAGCAGTTCTTC,CASSPDPGQGKIYNEQFF
TRBJ2-3,TRBD2,many,TRBV2,TGTGCCAGCAGTGGAGGAGGACTAGCCAGCACAGATACGCAGTATTTT,CASSGGGLASTDTQYF
TRBJ2-5,TRBD2,NA,TRBV29-1,TGCAGCGTTGGCGGGACTAGCGGGGGGGGGCAAGAGACCCAGTACTTC,CSVGGTSGGGQETQYF
TRBJ1-1,TRBD1,many,TRBV12-3/TRBV12-4,TGTGCCAGCAGCCACGGGACAGGGAAAGCTTTCTTT,CASSHGTGKAFF
TRBJ2-7,TRBD1,many,TRBV5-1,TGCGCCAGCAGCTTGTCATTTGGACAGGGTGGCGAGCAGTACTTC,CASSLSFGQGGEQYF
TRBJ2-2,NA,few,TRBV29-1,TGCAGCGTTGAAGATCGAGGGGTCGGGGAGCTGTTTTTT,CSVEDRGVGELFF
TRBJ2-7,NA,many,TRBV3-1,TGTGCCAGCAGCCAAGAGGGCCAGGGGTTGTACGAGCAGTACTTC,CASSQEGQGLYEQYF
TRBJ2-5,TRBD1,few,TRBV20-1,TGCAGTGTCCCGGGACAGGGGGTGGAGACCCAGTACTTC,CSVPGQGVETQYF
TRBJ2-7,NA,many,TRBV12-3/TRBV12-4,TGTGCCAGCACCCGCCGCCCGGGGTACGAGCAGTACTTC,CASTRRPGYEQYF
TRBJ2-3,NA,NA,TRBV4-1,TGCGCCAGCAGCCAAGATAGACACGCCAGCACAGATACGCAGTATTTT,CASSQDRHASTDTQYF
TRBJ2-7,NA,NA,TRBV7-2,TGTGCCAGCAGCTTAGTGGGTTCCTCGGGCGAGCAGTACTTC,CASSLVGSSGEQYF
TRBJ1-6,TRBD1,NA,TRBV2,TGTGCCAGCAGCGCCGGGACAGGGGCAACCTCACCCCTCCACTTT,CASSAGTGATSPLHF
TRBJ2-7,NA,NA,TRBV18,TGTGCCAGCTCAAACCGCGACGGTAGCGAGCAGTACTTC,CASSNRDGSEQYF
TRBJ1-1,NA,many,TRBV6-5,TGTGCCAGCAGTTACATTTCTACGAGGAACACTGAAGCTTTCTTT,CASSYISTRNTEAFF